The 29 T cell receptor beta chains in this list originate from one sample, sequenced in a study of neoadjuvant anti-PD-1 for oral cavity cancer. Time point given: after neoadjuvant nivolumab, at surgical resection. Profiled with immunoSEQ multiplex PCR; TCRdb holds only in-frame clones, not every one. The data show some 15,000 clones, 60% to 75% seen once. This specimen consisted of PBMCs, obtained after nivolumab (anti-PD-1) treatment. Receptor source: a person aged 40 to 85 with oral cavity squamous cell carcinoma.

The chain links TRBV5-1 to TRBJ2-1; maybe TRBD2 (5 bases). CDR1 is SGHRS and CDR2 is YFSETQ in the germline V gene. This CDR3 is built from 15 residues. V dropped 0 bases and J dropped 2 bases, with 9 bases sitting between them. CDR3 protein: CASSLEAAAYNEQFF. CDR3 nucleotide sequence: TGCGCCAGCAGCTTGGAAGCGGCTGCCTACAATGAGCAGTTCTTC.

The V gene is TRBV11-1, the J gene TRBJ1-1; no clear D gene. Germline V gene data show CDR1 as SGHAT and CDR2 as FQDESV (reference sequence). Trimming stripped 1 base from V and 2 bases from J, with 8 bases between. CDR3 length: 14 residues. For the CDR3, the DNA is TGTGCCAGCAGCTTAGGGTCGTCAAACACTGAAGCTTTCTTT. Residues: CASSLGSSNTEAFF. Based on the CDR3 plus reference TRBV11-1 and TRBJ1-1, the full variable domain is EAEVAQSPRYKITEKSQAVAFWCDPISGHATLYWYRQILGQGPELLVQFQDESVVDDSQLPKDRFSAERLKGVDSTLKIQPAELGDSAMYLCASSLGSSNTEAFFGQGTRLTVV.

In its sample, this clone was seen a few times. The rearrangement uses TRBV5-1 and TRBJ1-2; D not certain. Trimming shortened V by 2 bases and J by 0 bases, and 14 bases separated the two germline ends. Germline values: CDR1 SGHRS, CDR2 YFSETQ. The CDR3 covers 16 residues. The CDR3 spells CASSLLEGQANYGYTF. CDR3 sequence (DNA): TGCGCCAGCAGCTTACTGGAGGGCCAAGCTAACTATGGCTACACCTTC.

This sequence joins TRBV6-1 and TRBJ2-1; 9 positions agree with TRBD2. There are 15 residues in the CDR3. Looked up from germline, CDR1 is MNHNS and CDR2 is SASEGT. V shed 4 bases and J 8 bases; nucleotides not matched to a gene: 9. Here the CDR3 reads CASSGGRAGRDEQFF. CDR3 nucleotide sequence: TGTGCCAGCAGTGGCGGGAGGGCCGGTAGAGATGAGCAGTTCTTC.

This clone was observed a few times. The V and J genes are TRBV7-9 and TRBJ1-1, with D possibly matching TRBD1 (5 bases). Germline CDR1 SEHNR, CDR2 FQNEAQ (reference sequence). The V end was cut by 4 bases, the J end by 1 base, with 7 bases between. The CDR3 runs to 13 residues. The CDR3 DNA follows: TGTGCCAGCAGCTCCGGACAGAACACTGAAGCTTTCTTT. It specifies CASSSGQNTEAFF.

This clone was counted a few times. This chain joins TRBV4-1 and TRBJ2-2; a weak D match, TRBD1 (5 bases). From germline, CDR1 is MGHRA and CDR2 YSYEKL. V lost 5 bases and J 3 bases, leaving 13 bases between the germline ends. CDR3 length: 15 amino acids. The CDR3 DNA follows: TGCGCCAGCAGCGTCACCGTAGGGGACACCGGGGAGCTGTTTTTT. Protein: CASSVTVGDTGELFF.

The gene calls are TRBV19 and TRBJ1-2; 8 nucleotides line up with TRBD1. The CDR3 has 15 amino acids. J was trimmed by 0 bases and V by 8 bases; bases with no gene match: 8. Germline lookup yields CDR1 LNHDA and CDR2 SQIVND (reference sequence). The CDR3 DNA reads TGTGCCAGTGGGACGACAGGGGTTACTAACTATGGCTACACCTTC. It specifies CASGTTGVTNYGYTF.

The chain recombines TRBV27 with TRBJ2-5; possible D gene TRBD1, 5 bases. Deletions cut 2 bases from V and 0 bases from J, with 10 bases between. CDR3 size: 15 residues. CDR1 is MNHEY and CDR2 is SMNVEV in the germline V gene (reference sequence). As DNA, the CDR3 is TGTGCCAGCAGTTTAACAGGATTGTACCAAGAGACCCAGTACTTC. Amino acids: CASSLTGLYQETQYF.

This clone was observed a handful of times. For the CDR3, the DNA is TGTGCCAGCAGTGGGATGGGGGGAAACACTGAAGCTTTCTTT. Residues: CASSGMGGNTEAFF. The rearrangement joins TRBV19 to TRBJ1-1; maybe TRBD1 (5 bases). Germline values: CDR1 LNHDA, CDR2 SQIVND (reference sequence). Trimming left V 9 bases short and J 2 bases short, with 16 bases between. The CDR3 totals 14 residues.

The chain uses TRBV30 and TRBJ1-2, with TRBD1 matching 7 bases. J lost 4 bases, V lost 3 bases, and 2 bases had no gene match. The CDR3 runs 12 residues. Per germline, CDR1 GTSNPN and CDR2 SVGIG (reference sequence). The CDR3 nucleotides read TGTGCCTGGAGCCCAGGGGGCTATGGCTACACCTTC. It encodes CAWSPGGYGYTF.

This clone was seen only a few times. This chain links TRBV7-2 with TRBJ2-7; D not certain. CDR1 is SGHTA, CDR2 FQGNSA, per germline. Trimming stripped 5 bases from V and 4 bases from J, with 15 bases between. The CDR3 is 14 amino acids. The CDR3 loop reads CASSGWERRYEQYF. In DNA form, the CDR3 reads TGTGCCAGCAGCGGGTGGGAACGGAGATACGAGCAGTACTTC.

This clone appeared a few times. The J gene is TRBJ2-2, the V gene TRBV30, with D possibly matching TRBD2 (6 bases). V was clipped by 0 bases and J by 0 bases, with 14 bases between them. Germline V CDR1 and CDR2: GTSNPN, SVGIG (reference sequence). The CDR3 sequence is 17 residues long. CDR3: CAWSVYRGSANTGELFF. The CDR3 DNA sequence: TGTGCCTGGAGTGTATATCGGGGGAGTGCGAACACCGGGGAGCTGTTTTTT. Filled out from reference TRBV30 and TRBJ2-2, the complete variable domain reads SQTIHQWPATLVQPVGSPLSLECTVEGTSNPNLYWYRQAAGRGLQLLFYSVGIGQISSEVPQNLSASRPQDRQFILSSKKLLLSDSGFYLCAWSVYRGSANTGELFFGEGSRLTVL.

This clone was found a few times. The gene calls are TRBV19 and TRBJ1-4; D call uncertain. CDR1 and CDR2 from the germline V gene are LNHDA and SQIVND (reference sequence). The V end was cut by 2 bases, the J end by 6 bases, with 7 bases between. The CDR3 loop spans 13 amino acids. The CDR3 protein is CASSIRMDEKLFF. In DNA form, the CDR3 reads TGTGCCAGTAGTATACGAATGGATGAAAAACTGTTTTTT.

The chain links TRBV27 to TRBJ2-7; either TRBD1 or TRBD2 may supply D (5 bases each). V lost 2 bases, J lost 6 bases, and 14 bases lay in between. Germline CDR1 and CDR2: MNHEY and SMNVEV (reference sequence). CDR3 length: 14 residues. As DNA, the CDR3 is TGTGCCAGCAGTTTAATAGAAGGGGCGGGCGAGCAGTACTTC. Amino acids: CASSLIEGAGEQYF.

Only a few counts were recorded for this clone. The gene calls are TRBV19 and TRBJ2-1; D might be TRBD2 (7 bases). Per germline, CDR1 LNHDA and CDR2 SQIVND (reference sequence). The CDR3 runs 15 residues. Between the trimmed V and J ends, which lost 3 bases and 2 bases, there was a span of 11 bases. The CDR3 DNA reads TGTGCCAGTAGTATGGGAGGGGGAACCTACAATGAGCAGTTCTTC. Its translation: CASSMGGGTYNEQFF.

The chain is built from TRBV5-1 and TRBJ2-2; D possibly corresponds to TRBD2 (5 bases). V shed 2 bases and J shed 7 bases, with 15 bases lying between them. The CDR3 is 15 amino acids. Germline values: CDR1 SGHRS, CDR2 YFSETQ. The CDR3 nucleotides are TGCGCCAGCAGCTTAAGTGCGAGAGAGGGCGGGGAGCTGTTTTTT. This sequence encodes CASSLSAREGGELFF.

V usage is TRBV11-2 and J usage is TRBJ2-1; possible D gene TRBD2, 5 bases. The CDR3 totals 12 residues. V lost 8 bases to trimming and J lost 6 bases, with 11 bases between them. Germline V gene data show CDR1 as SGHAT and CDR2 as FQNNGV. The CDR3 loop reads CASRISANEQFF. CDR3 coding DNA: TGTGCCAGCCGAATTAGCGCCAATGAGCAGTTCTTC. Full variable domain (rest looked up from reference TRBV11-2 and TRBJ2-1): EAGVAQSPRYKIIEKRQSVAFWCNPISGHATLYWYQQILGQGPKLLIQFQNNGVVDDSQLPKDRFSAERLKGVDSTLKIQPAKLEDSAVYLCASRISANEQFFGPGTRLTVL.

The CDR3 DNA sequence: TGTGCCGGGGCGATAGGATTAACGACTGAAGCTTTCTTT. Encoded protein: CAGAIGLTTEAFF. This sequence joins TRBV6-6 and TRBJ1-1, with D possibly being TRBD1 (5 bases). CDR3 length: 13 amino acids. V was clipped by 11 bases and J by 5 bases, with 18 bases between them. CDR1 and CDR2 from the germline V gene are MNHNY and SVGAGI (reference sequence).

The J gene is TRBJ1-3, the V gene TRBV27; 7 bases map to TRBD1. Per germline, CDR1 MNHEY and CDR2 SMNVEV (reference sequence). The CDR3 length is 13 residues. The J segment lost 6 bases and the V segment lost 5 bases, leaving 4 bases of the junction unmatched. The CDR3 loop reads CASSRTGLNTIYF. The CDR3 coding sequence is TGTGCCAGCAGTAGGACAGGATTAAACACCATATATTTT.

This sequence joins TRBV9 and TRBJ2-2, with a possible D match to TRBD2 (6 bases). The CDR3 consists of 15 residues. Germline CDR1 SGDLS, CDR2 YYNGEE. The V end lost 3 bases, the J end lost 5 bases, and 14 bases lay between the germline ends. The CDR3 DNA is TGTGCCAGCAGCGAACGCGGGACTTCTACCGGGGAGCTGTTTTTT. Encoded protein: CASSERGTSTGELFF.

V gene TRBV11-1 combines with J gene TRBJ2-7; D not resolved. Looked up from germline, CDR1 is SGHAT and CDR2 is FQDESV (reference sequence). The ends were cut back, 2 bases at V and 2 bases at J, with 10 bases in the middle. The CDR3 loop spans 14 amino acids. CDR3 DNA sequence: TGTGCCAGCAGCTTAATGGGTCTGGCCTACGAGCAGTACTTC. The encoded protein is CASSLMGLAYEQYF.

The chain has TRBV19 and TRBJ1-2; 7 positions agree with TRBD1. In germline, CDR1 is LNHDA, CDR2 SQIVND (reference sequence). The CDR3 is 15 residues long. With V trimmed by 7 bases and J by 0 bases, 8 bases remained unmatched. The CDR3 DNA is TGTGCCAGTACCACAGGGGCCATAGCTAACTATGGCTACACCTTC. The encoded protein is CASTTGAIANYGYTF.

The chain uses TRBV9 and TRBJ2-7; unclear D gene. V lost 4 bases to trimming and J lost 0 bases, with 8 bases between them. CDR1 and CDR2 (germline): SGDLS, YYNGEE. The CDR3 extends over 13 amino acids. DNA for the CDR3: TGTGCCAGCAGCCCCTCGGGCTCCTACGAGCAGTACTTC. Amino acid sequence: CASSPSGSYEQYF.

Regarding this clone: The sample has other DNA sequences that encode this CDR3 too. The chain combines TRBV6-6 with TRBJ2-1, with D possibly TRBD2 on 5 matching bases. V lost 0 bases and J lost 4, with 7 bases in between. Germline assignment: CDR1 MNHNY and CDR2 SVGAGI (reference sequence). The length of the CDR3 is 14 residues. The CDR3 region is CASSYSRVYNEQFF. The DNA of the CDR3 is TGTGCCAGCAGTTACTCGCGGGTGTACAATGAGCAGTTCTTC.

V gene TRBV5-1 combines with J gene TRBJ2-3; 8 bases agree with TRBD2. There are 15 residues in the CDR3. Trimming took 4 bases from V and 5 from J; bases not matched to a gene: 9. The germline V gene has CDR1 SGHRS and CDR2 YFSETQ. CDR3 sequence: CASSGLAGYRDTQYF. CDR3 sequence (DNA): TGCGCCAGCAGCGGATTAGCGGGATACCGAGATACGCAGTATTTT.

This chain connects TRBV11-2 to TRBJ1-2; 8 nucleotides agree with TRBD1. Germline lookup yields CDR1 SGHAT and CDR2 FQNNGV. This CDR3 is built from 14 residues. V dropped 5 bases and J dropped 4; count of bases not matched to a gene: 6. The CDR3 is CASSRDRGGYGYTF. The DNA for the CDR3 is TGTGCCAGCAGCCGCGACAGGGGAGGCTATGGCTACACCTTC.

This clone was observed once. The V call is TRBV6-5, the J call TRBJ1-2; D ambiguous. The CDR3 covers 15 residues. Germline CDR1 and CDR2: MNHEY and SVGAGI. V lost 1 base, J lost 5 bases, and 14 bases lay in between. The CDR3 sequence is CASSYLEGIAYGYTF. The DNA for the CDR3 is TGTGCCAGCAGTTACTTAGAGGGAATAGCGTATGGCTACACCTTC.

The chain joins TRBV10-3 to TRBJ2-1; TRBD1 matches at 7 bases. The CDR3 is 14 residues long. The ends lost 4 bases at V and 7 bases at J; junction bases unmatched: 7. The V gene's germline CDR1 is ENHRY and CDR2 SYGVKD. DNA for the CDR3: TGTGCCATCAGTGTTCCAGGGGGTAAGAATGAGCAGTTCTTC. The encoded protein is CAISVPGGKNEQFF.

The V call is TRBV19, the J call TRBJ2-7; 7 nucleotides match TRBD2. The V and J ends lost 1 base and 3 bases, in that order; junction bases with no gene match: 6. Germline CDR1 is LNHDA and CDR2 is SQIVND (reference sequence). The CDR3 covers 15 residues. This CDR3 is CASSIGAGADYEQYF. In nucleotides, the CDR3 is TGTGCCAGTAGTATAGGGGCGGGAGCCGACTACGAGCAGTACTTC.